These 31 T cell receptor beta chains were sequenced from one sample in a study of sequential checkpoint blockade in melanoma. Libraries were prepared by immunoSEQ multiplex PCR; TCRdb keeps only in-frame clonotypes and omits some of them. The sample consists of some 13,000 clones, about 75% of them appearing once. Described treatment: randomized to nivolumab then ipilimumab (arm A) or the reverse (arm B). The sample was CD8+ T cells sorted from blood (inferred from file names), taken from a patient given nivolumab and ipilimumab in sequence. The source of these receptors is a human donor with melanoma.

The V call is TRBV27, the J call TRBJ2-5, with D perhaps matching TRBD1 (5 bases). The end of the DNA is better explained by TRBJ2-7, so the J call may be wrong. The germline V gene has CDR1 MNHEY and CDR2 SMNVEV (reference sequence). CDR3 length: 13 residues. The CDR3 loop is CASSFQGSYEQYF. The CDR3 nucleotides read TGTGCCAGCAGTTTTCAGGGTAGCTACGAGCAGTACTTC.

There are a few counts of this clone. The V and J genes are TRBV7-9 and TRBJ1-1; D is ambiguous. In germline, CDR1 is SEHNR, CDR2 FQNEAQ (reference sequence). CDR3 length equals 11 residues. The V gene lost 11 bases and the J gene lost 0 bases, with 7 bases spanning the gap. As DNA, the CDR3 is TGTGCCCCGGGAATGAACACTGAAGCTTTCTTT. It encodes CAPGMNTEAFF.

The chain links TRBV19 to TRBJ1-1; 7 bases are a match to TRBD1. This CDR3 spans 14 amino acids. The germline CDR1 and CDR2 sequences are LNHDA and SQIVND (reference sequence). J gave up 5 bases and V 7 bases, and 10 bases lay outside the gene matches. CDR3 DNA: TGTGCCAGTAAGGGGGCGGCGGGGTGGACTGAAGCTTTCTTT. This sequence encodes CASKGAAGWTEAFF.

V and J are TRBV7-6 and TRBJ2-7; TRBD2 matches 13 bases. V was clipped by 5 bases and J by 5 bases; unmatched bases: 6. This CDR3 spans 15 amino acids. The germline V gene has CDR1 SGHVS and CDR2 FNYEAQ. CDR3 sequence (DNA): TGTGCCAGCAGCGAACTAGCGGGAGGGGGCAACGAGCAGTACTTC. It translates to CASSELAGGGNEQYF.

This sequence joins TRBV19 and TRBJ2-2; a possible D gene is TRBD1 (5 bases). The CDR3 covers 15 residues. Trimming cost V 5 bases and J 1 base, with 11 bases left between them. Germline values: CDR1 LNHDA, CDR2 SQIVND (reference sequence). Written as DNA, the CDR3 is TGTGCCAGTAGTTCCTGGACAAGGAACACCGGGGAGCTGTTTTTT. Amino acid sequence: CASSSWTRNTGELFF.

This rearrangement joins TRBV4-1 to TRBJ2-1, with 8 bases aligning to TRBD2. The CDR3 contains 15 residues. Unmatched junction bases numbered 6, after V lost 1 base and J lost 7 bases. Germline CDR1 MGHRA, CDR2 YSYEKL. DNA for the CDR3: TGCGCCAGCAGCCAAGCCCAGCGGGGGTGGAATGAGCAGTTCTTC. Its protein product is CASSQAQRGWNEQFF.

J is TRBJ2-1 and V is TRBV10-1; TRBD1 is a possible D gene (6 bases). CDR1 WNHNN and CDR2 SYGVQD come from the germline V gene (reference sequence). V was shortened by 6 bases and J by 8 bases, with 14 bases between the two germline ends. The CDR3 sequence is 13 residues long. The CDR3 protein is CASSLRGMDEQFF. The CDR3, as DNA: TGCGCCAGCAGCCTGAGGGGGATGGATGAGCAGTTCTTC.

J is TRBJ2-5 and V is TRBV9, with a possible D match to TRBD2 (5 bases). V shed 0 bases and J shed 5 bases, with 8 bases lying between them. CDR3 length: 13 residues. Germline values: CDR1 SGDLS, CDR2 YYNGEE. CDR3 nucleotides: TGTGCCAGCAGCGTAGGTGGACTGGAGACCCAGTACTTC. Translating it yields CASSVGGLETQYF.

The chain has TRBV7-9 and TRBJ1-4; 10 bases are shared with TRBD1. The CDR3 covers 17 residues. Looked up from germline, CDR1 is SEHNR and CDR2 is FQNEAQ (reference sequence). The J segment lost 4 bases and the V segment lost 3 bases, leaving 8 bases of the junction unmatched. The CDR3 protein is CASSLRDRGVFNEKLFF. Here the CDR3 DNA reads TGTGCCAGCAGCTTGCGGGACAGGGGTGTTTTTAATGAAAAACTGTTTTTT.

Concerning this clone itself: Other DNA sequences from this sample encode an identical CDR3 as well. The chain is built from TRBV4-1 and TRBJ1-5, with 8 bases aligning to TRBD1. V shed 4 bases and J 6 bases; nucleotides not matched to a gene: 5. CDR1 and CDR2 from the germline V gene are MGHRA and YSYEKL. CDR3 length: 14 amino acids. The CDR3 loop reads CASSLGQGGQPQHF. CDR3 in DNA: TGCGCCAGCAGCCTAGGACAGGGAGGTCAGCCCCAGCATTTT.

CDR3 nucleotides: TGTGCCAGCAGCCAAGTGAACGGTTTCTGGACAGGCGTCCCCAGGTCGTCAGGGCAAGAGACCCAGTACTTC. Translated: CASSQVNGFWTGVPRSSGQETQYF. The gene calls are TRBV4-2 and TRBJ2-5; TRBD1 matches at 7 bases. CDR3 length: 24 amino acids. V trimming: 1 base; J trimming: 2 bases; junction bases outside the gene matches: 31. The germline CDR1 and CDR2 sequences are LGHNA and YNFKEQ.

The gene calls are TRBV5-4 and TRBJ1-2; 7 positions match TRBD1. The CDR3 has 14 amino acids. The germline V gene has CDR1 SGHNT and CDR2 YYREEE (reference sequence). The V gene end was trimmed by 4 bases and the J gene end by 5 bases; junction bases not matched to a gene: 8. The CDR3 nucleotides read TGTGCCAGCAGCACCGCAGGGGGTGGGTATGGCTACACCTTC. It yields the protein CASSTAGGGYGYTF.

This clone appeared a single time. V usage is TRBV7-9 and J usage is TRBJ2-1, with 11 bases that match TRBD2. With 0 bases clipped from V and 3 bases from J, the junction kept 7 bases outside the gene matches. Germline V lookup: CDR1 SEHNR, CDR2 FQNEAQ (reference sequence). The CDR3 totals 18 residues. Here the CDR3 DNA reads TGTGCCAGCAGCTTAGCGAGTTACGGGACTAGCGGCTACAATGAGCAGTTCTTC. Translating gives CASSLASYGTSGYNEQFF.

The chain has TRBV5-5 and TRBJ1-1; possibly TRBD1 for D (5 bases). Trimming took 4 bases from V and 6 from J, leaving 13 bases between them. This CDR3 has 13 amino acids. Germline V gives CDR1 SGHKS, CDR2 YYEKEE (reference sequence). The CDR3 sequence is CASSPGMSAEAFF. DNA for the CDR3: TGTGCCAGCAGCCCAGGGATGAGCGCTGAAGCTTTCTTT.

The CDR3, as DNA: TGTGCCAGCAGTTACGACCTGACTAGCGGGGGCTACGAGCAGTACTTC. Its translation: CASSYDLTSGGYEQYF. J is TRBJ2-7 and V is TRBV6-5; 12 bases match TRBD2. Germline CDR1 reads MNHEY; CDR2 reads SVGAGI. V trimming: 2 bases; J trimming: 3 bases; junction bases outside the gene matches: 5. There are 16 residues in the CDR3.

The chain combines TRBV7-2 with TRBJ1-2; D is possibly TRBD1 (5 bases). CDR1 is SGHTA, CDR2 FQGNSA, per germline. The CDR3 contains 17 residues. Trimming stripped 2 bases from V and 8 bases from J, with 24 bases between. CDR3 sequence: CASSLLTSPGLDDGYTF. The CDR3 DNA is TGTGCCAGCAGCTTACTAACCTCCCCAGGGCTGGACGACGGCTACACCTTC.

The chain employs TRBV5-1 and TRBJ2-1, with a weak D call TRBD2 (6 bases). The V gene lost 1 base and the J gene lost 3 bases, with 11 bases spanning the gap. The CDR3 contains 15 residues. Germline CDR1 SGHRS, CDR2 YFSETQ. CDR3 sequence reads: CASSLPPSDYNEQFF. The DNA for the CDR3 is TGCGCCAGCAGCTTGCCTCCTAGCGACTACAATGAGCAGTTCTTC.

This clone was found once. This chain connects TRBV7-9 to TRBJ2-5; perhaps TRBD2 as D (5 bases). The end of the DNA is better explained by TRBJ2-7, so the J call may be wrong. Germline V gene sequence: CDR1 SEHNR, CDR2 FQNEAQ (reference sequence). The CDR3 extends over 13 amino acids. As DNA, the CDR3 is TGTGCCAGCAGCTCGTCCGGGGTGTTCGAGCAGTACTTC. Its translation is CASSSSGVFEQYF.

The chain combines TRBV6-1 with TRBJ2-1; 7 bases align to TRBD1. This CDR3 comprises 15 residues. With 7 bases clipped from V and 8 bases from J, the junction kept 14 bases outside the gene matches. Germline V gene sequence: CDR1 MNHNS, CDR2 SASEGT. The CDR3 DNA reads as TGTGCCAGCACAGGGGGAACCCTCGACTTGCATGAGCAGTTCTTC. It yields the protein CASTGGTLDLHEQFF.

This chain uses TRBV30 with TRBJ2-7; TRBD1 aligns across 7 bases. The V and J ends lost 3 bases and 2 bases, in that order; junction bases with no gene match: 7. The CDR3 contains 14 residues. Germline-derived CDR1 and CDR2 are GTSNPN and SVGIG (reference sequence). The CDR3 here is CAWRPSTGPYEQYF. The CDR3 DNA reads TGTGCCTGGAGGCCGTCGACAGGGCCCTACGAGCAGTACTTC. Supplemented by reference TRBV30 and TRBJ2-7, the full variable domain reads SQTIHQWPATLVQPVGSPLSLECTVEGTSNPNLYWYRQAAGRGLQLLFYSVGIGQISSEVPQNLSASRPQDRQFILSSKKLLLSDSGFYLCAWRPSTGPYEQYFGPGTRLTVT.

J is TRBJ1-1 and V is TRBV19; D may be TRBD1 (6 bases). Germline CDR1 LNHDA, CDR2 SQIVND (reference sequence). Trimming left V 7 bases short and J 2 bases short, with 14 bases between. The CDR3 sequence is 14 residues long. The CDR3 bases are TGTGCCAGTAAACGGGACACGGTTAACACTGAAGCTTTCTTT. It codes for CASKRDTVNTEAFF.

The chain has TRBV2 and TRBJ2-1; TRBD2 is a possible D gene (6 bases). There are 14 residues in the CDR3. V gave up 0 bases and J gave up 3 bases, with 6 bases separating them. Germline V lookup: CDR1 SNHLY, CDR2 FYNNEI. Here the CDR3 reads CASSEARDYNEQFF. Written as DNA, the CDR3 is TGTGCCAGCAGTGAAGCGCGGGACTACAATGAGCAGTTCTTC. The entire variable domain, with the rest obtained from reference TRBV2 and TRBJ2-1, is as follows: EPEVTQTPSHQVTQMGQEVILRCVPISNHLYFYWYRQILGQKVEFLVSFYNNEISEKSEIFDDQFSVERPDGSNFTLKIRSTKLEDSAMYFCASSEARDYNEQFFGPGTRLTVL.

V and J are TRBV7-6 and TRBJ2-1; 12 nucleotides line up with TRBD2. CDR3 length: 15 residues. V was clipped by 4 bases and J by 6 bases; unmatched bases: 4. Germline CDR1 reads SGHVS; CDR2 reads FNYEAQ. This chain's CDR3 is CASSWTSGAFNEQFF. The CDR3 DNA sequence: TGTGCCAGCAGCTGGACTAGCGGGGCCTTCAATGAGCAGTTCTTC.

This chain links TRBV7-9 with TRBJ2-3; 8 nucleotides agree with TRBD1. The CDR3 runs to 14 residues. V trimming: 5 bases; J trimming: 5 bases; junction bases outside the gene matches: 6. Looked up from germline, CDR1 is SEHNR and CDR2 is FQNEAQ (reference sequence). CDR3 DNA sequence: TGTGCCAGCAGCAACTCAGGGGGCTTAGATACGCAGTATTTT. Translating gives CASSNSGGLDTQYF.

There are a few counts of this clone. The V gene is TRBV18, the J gene TRBJ1-2, with unresolved D. The V and J ends lost 1 base and 1 base respectively, with 13 bases between them. CDR3 size: 16 residues. Germline CDR1 reads KGHSH; CDR2 reads LQKENI. The CDR3 region has the DNA TGTGCCAGCTCACCACGCTCGGATAGCCTTAACTATGGCTACACCTTC. Protein sequence: CASSPRSDSLNYGYTF.

The genes are TRBV19 and TRBJ2-7; TRBD2 matches at 7 bases. The CDR3 sequence is 14 residues long. Trimming at V came to 2 bases and at J to 3 bases, leaving 4 bases not matched to a gene. Per germline, CDR1 LNHDA and CDR2 SQIVND (reference sequence). CDR3 bases: TGTGCCAGTAGTATACTAGCGGATTTCTACGAGCAGTACTTC. Protein sequence: CASSILADFYEQYF.

This chain connects TRBV14 to TRBJ1-2; D uncertain. The CDR3 totals 15 residues. Germline values: CDR1 SGHDN, CDR2 FVKESK. V dropped 0 bases and J dropped 2 bases, with 10 bases sitting between them. The CDR3 DNA reads TGTGCCAGCAGCCAAGATAACAACCCAAACTATGGCTACACCTTC. Residues: CASSQDNNPNYGYTF.

The rearrangement uses TRBV28 and TRBJ1-1; TRBD1 might be the D (5 bases). CDR3 size: 13 residues. The germline V gene has CDR1 MDHEN and CDR2 SYDVKM. Trimming shortened V by 5 bases and J by 7 bases, and 14 bases separated the two germline ends. The CDR3 protein is CASSPTGGVEAFF. The CDR3 DNA follows: TGTGCCAGCAGTCCGACGGGGGGAGTTGAAGCTTTCTTT.

The chain has TRBV30 and TRBJ2-7; TRBD1 might be the D (5 bases). The V gene's germline CDR1 is GTSNPN and CDR2 SVGIG (reference sequence). CDR3 size: 13 residues. V was shortened by 0 bases and J by 6 bases, with 12 bases between the two germline ends. As DNA, the CDR3 is TGTGCCTGGAGTGTTTCAGGGCTGGGCGAGCAGTACTTC. This encodes CAWSVSGLGEQYF.

In the case of this clone: At one end, the junction sequence differs from germline, possibly due to a read error. This chain uses TRBV27 with TRBJ2-1, with 14 bases that match TRBD2. Germline loops: CDR1 MNHEY, CDR2 SMNVEV (reference sequence). The CDR3 loop spans 13 amino acids. CDR3: CASSAPGLAGAVF. In nucleotides, the CDR3 is TGTGCCAGCAGTGCACCGGGACTAGCGGGGGCAGTCTTC.

The V gene is TRBV27, the J gene TRBJ2-5; 7 bases align to TRBD2. The CDR3 totals 15 residues. Trimming at V came to 4 bases and at J to 2 bases, leaving 7 bases not matched to a gene. Germline V gene sequence: CDR1 MNHEY, CDR2 SMNVEV (reference sequence). CDR3 nucleotide sequence: TGTGCCAGCAGTTGGCGGGGGACCCTTCAAGAGACCCAGTACTTC. The encoded protein is CASSWRGTLQETQYF.